This TCR beta chain was captured by sequencing in a study of blood T cell repertoires in COVID-19. At the level of the study: COVID-19 samples collected from the United States, Italy and Spain covered acute and convalescent phases. In each case, the material was cDNA or gDNA derived from T cells, B-cell-depleted T cells, or PBMCs.

Authors' processing steps: Amplification of reference gene primers provided the estimated nucleated cell counts. Assay used: immunoSEQ multiplex PCR; TCRdb lists only in-frame clones, some missing. V and J calls and clone size come straight from that table; D and trimming were deduced from the DNA. The table records about 130,000 clones, around 77% of them present only once. The CDR3 contains 14 residues. V shed 4 bases and J 6 bases; nucleotides not matched to a gene: 3. The germline V gene has CDR1 SGHRS and CDR2 YFSETQ. The clonotype was recovered from a human donor in a cohort sampled during active COVID-19. V gene TRBV5-1 combines with J gene TRBJ1-4; 10 bases line up with TRBD1. Input material: peripheral blood. CDR3 loop: CASSATGGDEKLFF. CDR3 DNA sequence: TGCGCCAGCAGCGCGACAGGGGGCGATGAAAAACTGTTTTTT.